The present TCR beta chain was sequenced within a study of response to subunit inactivated influenza vaccine. The CDR3 is 18 residues long. Germline V gives CDR1 LGHNA, CDR2 YSLEER. V gave up 0 bases and J gave up 4 bases, with 21 bases separating them. TCRdb re-derived calls from the RT-PCR reads in MiXCR, one entry per CDR3 protein. Of approximately 730,000 distinct CDR3 sequences in the sample, roughly 14% were seen once. This clonotype turned up a few times. What it binds is not known. Notes on the study in general: Authors suggested each seasonal flu vaccination may recruit only limited numbers of new T cells.

The sequence came from a man between 45 and 60 years old who received an inactivated influenza vaccine. Sample: PBMCs from blood, taken 14 to 15 days before vaccination. The V and J genes are TRBV4-3 and TRBJ1-1; the D gene is possibly TRBD1 (5 bases). The CDR3 nucleotides are TGCGCCAGCAGCCAAGATGTGGCGAGGGGCCCCCTCCCCACTGAAGCTTTCTTT. Amino acid sequence: CASSQDVARGPLPTEAFF.